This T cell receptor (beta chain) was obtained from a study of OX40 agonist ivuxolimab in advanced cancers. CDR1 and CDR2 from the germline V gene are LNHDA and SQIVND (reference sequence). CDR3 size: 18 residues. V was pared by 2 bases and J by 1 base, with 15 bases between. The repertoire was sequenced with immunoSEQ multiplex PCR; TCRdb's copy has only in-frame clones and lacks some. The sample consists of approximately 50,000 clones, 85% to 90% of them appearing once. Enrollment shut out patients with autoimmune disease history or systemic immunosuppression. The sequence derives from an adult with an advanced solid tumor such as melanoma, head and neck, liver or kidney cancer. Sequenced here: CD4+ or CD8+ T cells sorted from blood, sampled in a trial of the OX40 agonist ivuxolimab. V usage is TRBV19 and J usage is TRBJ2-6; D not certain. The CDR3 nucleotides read TGTGCCAGTAGTATAAACGGGCCCTACAATTCTGGGGCCAACGTCCTGACTTTC. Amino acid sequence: CASSINGPYNSGANVLTF.